Listed here are 26 T cell receptor beta chains from one sample, sequenced in a study of identical twins. One entry per CDR3 protein, called by TCRdb with MiXCR from the 5' RACE reads. Here the sample spans approximately 280,000 distinct CDR3 sequences, about 8.9% being singletons. The same data also contributed to another study, on yellow fever vaccine responses in identical twins.

Sequencing used memory (CD45RO+) T cells sorted from blood. These receptors all stem from a woman between 18 and 29 years old in good health.

This clonotype was seen many times. The rearrangement uses TRBV20-1 and TRBJ2-3; TRBD1 might be the D (8 bases). CDR1 and CDR2 (germline): DFQATT, SNEGSKA (reference sequence). V was cut by 6 bases and J by 6 bases, with 19 bases left in between. CDR3 length: 14 residues. CDR3 sequence reads: CSASPGQGGDTQYF. The CDR3 coding sequence is TGCAGTGCCTCCCCTGGACAGGGAGGGGATACGCAGTATTTT.

This chain links TRBV20-1 with TRBJ2-3, with D unresolved. The V and J ends lost 1 base and 4 bases respectively, with 27 bases between them. Germline V gene data show CDR1 as DFQATT and CDR2 as SNEGSKA (reference sequence). The CDR3 is made up of 19 amino acids. The chain's CDR3 is CSARVRLPRIRLPPDTQYF. CDR3 in DNA: TGCAGTGCTAGAGTTCGACTTCCACGGATTCGCCTCCCCCCAGATACGCAGTATTTT.

The rearrangement links TRBV14 to TRBJ2-7; a possible D gene is TRBD1 (5 bases). Trimming removed 0 bases at V and 9 bases at J, with 15 bases between. Germline V gene sequence: CDR1 SGHDN, CDR2 FVKESK. The CDR3 loop spans 14 amino acids. The CDR3 DNA reads TGTGCCAGCAGCCAAGATTGGGGCCGGATGGGGCAGTACTTC. Its protein product is CASSQDWGRMGQYF. The entire variable domain, with the rest obtained from reference TRBV14 and TRBJ2-7, is as follows: EAGVTQFPSHSVIEKGQTVTLRCDPISGHDNLYWYRRVMGKEIKFLLHFVKESKQDESGMPNNRFLAERTGGTYSTLKVQPAELEDSGVYFCASSQDWGRMGQYFGPGTRLTVT.

At least ten counts were recorded for this clonotype. The chain joins TRBV28 to TRBJ2-5; D is possibly TRBD2 (6 bases). CDR3 length equals 15 residues. Trimming pared 6 bases from V and 4 bases from J, leaving 18 bases between. Germline V lookup: CDR1 MDHEN, CDR2 SYDVKM. The CDR3 sequence: CASRIGGIQAETQYF. The CDR3 DNA follows: TGTGCCAGCAGAATTGGGGGGATTCAGGCAGAGACCCAGTACTTC.

Only a few counts were recorded for this clonotype. The rearrangement links TRBV11-2 to TRBJ2-5, with 7 bases that match TRBD2. From germline, CDR1 is SGHAT and CDR2 FQNNGV. Unmatched junction bases numbered 11, after V lost 6 bases and J lost 1 base. The length of the CDR3 is 16 residues. CDR3 coding DNA: TGTGCCAGCAGAGCTACAGCGGGGATGTTCCAAGAGACCCAGTACTTC. Its protein is CASRATAGMFQETQYF.

In its sample, this clonotype was seen a few times. The chain links TRBV7-8 to TRBJ2-2, with a possible D match to TRBD2 (5 bases). V lost 5 bases, J lost 0 bases, and 16 bases lay in between. The CDR3 runs 17 residues. CDR1 and CDR2 (germline): SGHVS, FQNEAQ. CDR3 sequence: CASSPREARANTGELFF. CDR3 bases: TGTGCCAGCAGCCCCCGGGAAGCGCGGGCGAACACCGGGGAGCTGTTTTTT.

This clonotype has a count of ten or more. The chain links TRBV2 to TRBJ2-6; D is perhaps TRBD2 (6 bases). Germline V gene data show CDR1 as SNHLY and CDR2 as FYNNEI. Trimming stripped 1 base from V and 3 bases from J, with 7 bases between. The CDR3 contains 15 residues. CDR3 DNA sequence: TGTGCCAGCAGTGAAGGGGGAGGTGGGGCCAACGTCCTGACTTTC. Translated: CASSEGGGGANVLTF. Full variable domain (rest looked up from reference TRBV2 and TRBJ2-6): EPEVTQTPSHQVTQMGQEVILRCVPISNHLYFYWYRQILGQKVEFLVSFYNNEISEKSEIFDDQFSVERPDGSNFTLKIRSTKLEDSAMYFCASSEGGGGANVLTFGAGSRLTVL.

This clonotype was recorded only once. The V and J genes are TRBV2 and TRBJ1-2; perhaps TRBD1 as D (6 bases). Germline values: CDR1 SNHLY, CDR2 FYNNEI. The ends were cut back, 8 bases at V and 6 bases at J, with 10 bases in the middle. The CDR3 sequence is 11 residues long. The CDR3 DNA follows: TGTGCCAGCCAGGGGAGGGATGGCTACACCTTC. Protein product: CASQGRDGYTF.

The rearrangement links TRBV27 to TRBJ2-2, with D unclear. Per the germline V gene, CDR1 is MNHEY and CDR2 is SMNVEV (reference sequence). The CDR3 consists of 18 residues. V lost 2 bases and J 4 bases, leaving 20 bases between the germline ends. The CDR3 nucleotides read TGTGCCAGCAGTTTAGATGCCCCGGACGTCCCTGGCACCGGGGAGCTGTTTTTT. Translated, it gives CASSLDAPDVPGTGELFF.

On this clonotype: A much larger clonotype is one base distant, so this may be a read error. The rearrangement joins TRBV5-1 to TRBJ2-1; D unclear. There are 15 residues in the CDR3. The ends were cut back, 0 bases at V and 0 bases at J, with 7 bases in the middle. Germline V lookup: CDR1 SGHRS, CDR2 YFSETQ. The CDR3, as DNA: TGCGCCAGCAGCTTGGGGGATTACTCCTACAATGAGCAGTTCTTC. It encodes CASSLGDYSYNEQFF.

This chain connects TRBV6-1 to TRBJ1-3; D unresolved. CDR1 MNHNS and CDR2 SASEGT come from the germline V gene. This CDR3 has 16 residues. The V and J ends lost 2 bases and 0 bases respectively, with 11 bases between them. CDR3 nucleotides: TGTGCCAGCAGTGAATCCCGGGAGTACTCTGGAAACACCATATATTTT. Protein sequence: CASSESREYSGNTIYF.

This clonotype was counted at least ten times. This chain links TRBV7-3 with TRBJ1-6; D unresolved. CDR3 size: 13 residues. The germline V gene encodes CDR1 SGHTA and CDR2 FQGTGA. The V end lost 4 bases, the J end lost 8 bases, and 9 bases lay between the germline ends. CDR3 protein: CASSSIPDSPLHF. In DNA form, the CDR3 reads TGTGCCAGCAGCTCCATTCCGGATTCACCCCTCCACTTT.

The sample holds a few counts of this clonotype. The chain links TRBV6-1 to TRBJ1-4, with TRBD1 identical over 11 bases. V lost 6 bases to trimming and J lost 11 bases; unmatched junction nucleotides: 8. This CDR3 spans 14 amino acids. Looked up from germline, CDR1 is MNHNS and CDR2 is SASEGT. The CDR3 loop reads CASSRDRGAEKLFF. The CDR3 DNA is TGTGCCAGCAGCCGGGACAGGGGGGCCGAGAAACTGTTTTTT.

This rearrangement joins TRBV6-5 to TRBJ2-7; TRBD2 is a possible D gene (6 bases). The V gene lost 0 bases and the J gene lost 2 bases, with 17 bases spanning the gap. Germline values: CDR1 MNHEY, CDR2 SVGAGI. This CDR3 is built from 17 residues. This CDR3 reads CASSYSASGQVTYEQYF. CDR3 DNA sequence: TGTGCCAGCAGTTACTCGGCGAGCGGGCAGGTCACCTACGAGCAGTACTTC.

CDR3 sequence reads: CASSDRLAGGPHEQFF. The CDR3 region has the DNA TGTGCCAGCAGTGACAGGCTAGCGGGGGGGCCCCATGAGCAGTTCTTC. The chain links TRBV6-4 to TRBJ2-1, with TRBD2 matching 12 bases. V gave up 2 bases and J gave up 8 bases; unmatched junction bases: 7. The CDR3 consists of 16 residues. CDR1 is MRHNA and CDR2 is SNTAGT in the germline V gene.

This clonotype has a count of ten or more. The J gene is TRBJ1-1, the V gene TRBV5-1, with 8 positions matching TRBD1. CDR1 SGHRS and CDR2 YFSETQ come from the germline V gene. This CDR3 region has 15 residues. V was clipped by 1 base and J by 3 bases; unmatched bases: 5. This chain's CDR3 is CASSLWTGPYTEAFF. The CDR3 DNA follows: TGCGCCAGCAGCTTGTGGACAGGGCCCTACACTGAAGCTTTCTTT. Supplemented by reference TRBV5-1 and TRBJ1-1, the full variable domain reads KAGVTQTPRYLIKTRGQQVTLSCSPISGHRSVSWYQQTPGQGLQFLFEYFSETQRNKGNFPGRFSGRQFSNSRSEMNVSTLELGDSALYLCASSLWTGPYTEAFFGQGTRLTVV.

The chain recombines TRBV20-1 with TRBJ2-1; a possible D gene is TRBD2 (5 bases). CDR1 is DFQATT and CDR2 is SNEGSKA in the germline V gene (reference sequence). The CDR3 runs to 14 residues. Trimming shortened V by 5 bases and J by 0 bases, and 11 bases separated the two germline ends. CDR3 coding DNA: TGCAGTGCTGTAGCGTACAGCTCCTACAATGAGCAGTTCTTC. Its protein is CSAVAYSSYNEQFF.

This clonotype was seen a few times. This chain connects TRBV18 to TRBJ2-3; D ambiguous. The V gene lost 4 bases and the J gene lost 0 bases, with 8 bases spanning the gap. CDR3 size: 14 residues. Germline V lookup: CDR1 KGHSH, CDR2 LQKENI. The CDR3 sequence: CASSQDGSTDTQYF. DNA for the CDR3: TGTGCCAGCTCACAGGACGGGAGCACAGATACGCAGTATTTT.

There are many counts of this clonotype. The chain employs TRBV6-5 and TRBJ2-3, with D hard to call. Per the germline V gene, CDR1 is MNHEY and CDR2 is SVGAGI. The CDR3 consists of 13 residues. The V gene lost 0 bases and the J gene lost 6 bases, with 7 bases spanning the gap. CDR3 amino acids: CASSYSRMDTQYF. The DNA for the CDR3 is TGTGCCAGCAGTTACTCGAGGATGGATACGCAGTATTTT.

Many counts were recorded for this clonotype. CDR3 bases: TGTGCCAGCAACAGGGGGGGAGCAGATACGCAGTATTTT. Translation: CASNRGGADTQYF. The chain joins TRBV6-1 to TRBJ2-3; D is perhaps TRBD1 (8 bases). The ends were cut back, 7 bases at V and 4 bases at J, with 12 bases in the middle. CDR1 is MNHNS, CDR2 SASEGT, per germline. This CDR3 comprises 13 residues.

CDR3 coding DNA: TGTGCCAGCAGTGAGTGGGGGGCTATCTACAATGAGCAGTTCTTC. Translating gives CASSEWGAIYNEQFF. V is TRBV2 and J is TRBJ2-1, with D possibly being TRBD1 or TRBD2 (6 bases each). V gave up 3 bases and J gave up 3 bases, with 12 bases separating them. The CDR3 extends over 15 amino acids. In germline, CDR1 is SNHLY, CDR2 FYNNEI.

This clonotype was recorded at least ten times. The chain has TRBV20-1 and TRBJ1-6; TRBD1 matches at 7 bases. The germline gives CDR1 DFQATT, CDR2 SNEGSKA (reference sequence). This CDR3 region has 15 residues. The V segment lost 6 bases and the J segment 8 bases; nucleotides outside the gene matches: 13. CDR3 region: CSATGTLGFDSPLHF. As DNA, the CDR3 is TGCAGTGCGACAGGGACCCTTGGTTTTGATTCACCCCTCCACTTT.

This clonotype was picked up many times. The chain's CDR3 is CASSFSQGHPSTGELFF. DNA of the CDR3: TGTGCCAGCAGCTTCAGTCAAGGGCATCCGAGCACCGGGGAGCTGTTTTTT. The chain uses TRBV13 and TRBJ2-2; no definite D call. V dropped 3 bases and J dropped 4 bases, with 18 bases sitting between them. The V gene's germline CDR1 is PRHDT and CDR2 FYEKMQ (reference sequence). This CDR3 has 17 amino acids.

This clonotype has only a few counts. This chain uses TRBV19 with TRBJ2-7, with 8 bases fitting TRBD1. This CDR3 has 13 residues. With V trimmed by 3 bases and J by 3 bases, 1 base remained unmatched. CDR1 and CDR2 (germline): LNHDA, SQIVND (reference sequence). The CDR3 sequence is CASSMTGDYEQYF. As DNA, the CDR3 is TGTGCCAGTAGTATGACAGGGGACTACGAGCAGTACTTC. The variable domain in full, completed from reference TRBV19 and TRBJ2-7, reads DGGITQSPKYLFRKEGQNVTLSCEQNLNHDAMYWYRQDPGQGLRLIYYSQIVNDFQKGDIAEGYSVSREKKESFPLTVTSAQKNPTAFYLCASSMTGDYEQYFGPGTRLTVT.

This clonotype was detected only a few times. The rearrangement links TRBV6-1 to TRBJ1-2; D is undetermined. The CDR3 is 14 residues long. V was clipped by 5 bases and J by 8 bases, with 18 bases between them. Germline values: CDR1 MNHNS, CDR2 SASEGT. The CDR3 loop reads CASSIGIALWGYTF. For the CDR3, the DNA is TGTGCCAGCAGTATCGGCATAGCCTTATGGGGCTACACCTTC.

The chain combines TRBV14 with TRBJ1-4; weak D call: TRBD1 (5 bases). Germline V CDR1 and CDR2: SGHDN, FVKESK. This CDR3 region has 16 residues. Trimming pared 1 base from V and 8 bases from J, leaving 17 bases between. CDR3 in DNA: TGTGCCAGCAGCCAAGTGAATCAGGGCCCGGGAGAAAAACTGTTTTTT. Amino acids: CASSQVNQGPGEKLFF.